A single sample is the source of the 4 T cell receptor beta chains below, sequenced in a study (dated by TCRdb to between 2015 and 2016). Libraries came from 5' RACE. The run used an Illumina MiSeq. The public reads were reanalyzed by TCRdb: fastp trimming at Q25, MiXCR alignment, in-frame beta chains only. Under each unique CDR3 protein, matching rows form one entry showing the most common genes and DNA. This sample holds 53,000 or so distinct CDR3 sequences; around 24% were observed only once. Clones ranked in the top ten supply about 3% of the sample. What was sequenced was tumor-infiltrating naive CD4+ T cells sorted from the breast tumor. Explained via the paper, the cell subset or site label denotes: naive CD4+ T cells, CD4+CD45RA+CD25-. These receptors all stem from a female donor with breast cancer.

In this sample, this clonotype turned up a few times. At one end, the junction sequence differs from germline, possibly due to a read error. J is TRBJ1-1 and V is TRBV6-1, with D unresolved. Germline-derived CDR1 and CDR2 are MNHNS and SASEGT. The CDR3 totals 10 residues. CDR3 nucleotides: TGTGCCAGCAGTGATCCGGACCTGATTTTT. This gives the protein CASSDPDLIF.

On this clonotype itself: At one end the junction does not follow the germline gene, possibly because of a read error. The rearrangement joins TRBV5-1 to TRBJ2-5; 12 bases are shared with TRBD2. The CDR3 extends over 17 amino acids. The germline CDR1 and CDR2 sequences are SGHRS and YFSETQ. CDR3 amino acids: CASSLESASGRGETQHF. CDR3 nucleotides: TGCGCCAGCAGCTTGGAGTCGGCTAGCGGGAGGGGAGAGACCCAGCACTTC.

This clonotype has more than one count but fewer than ten. The chain employs TRBV20-1 and TRBJ1-5; 12 bases are shared with TRBD1. The germline gives CDR1 DFQATT, CDR2 SNEGSKA (reference sequence). This CDR3 has 16 residues. The V and J ends lost 1 base and 6 bases, in that order; junction bases with no gene match: 7. As DNA, the CDR3 is TGCAGTGCTAGAGGGGGGACAGGGGGCGAGGGTCAGCCCCAGCATTTT. Protein: CSARGGTGGEGQPQHF.

This clonotype was detected many times. In nucleotides, the CDR3 is TGCAGTGCTAGTCGACGGGTCTATGACTACGAGCAGTACTTC. Translated: CSASRRVYDYEQYF. The V gene is TRBV20-1, the J gene TRBJ2-7; D remains unclear. Trimming stripped 3 bases from V and 3 bases from J, with 15 bases between. Per the germline V gene, CDR1 is DFQATT and CDR2 is SNEGSKA (reference sequence). The CDR3 loop spans 14 amino acids.